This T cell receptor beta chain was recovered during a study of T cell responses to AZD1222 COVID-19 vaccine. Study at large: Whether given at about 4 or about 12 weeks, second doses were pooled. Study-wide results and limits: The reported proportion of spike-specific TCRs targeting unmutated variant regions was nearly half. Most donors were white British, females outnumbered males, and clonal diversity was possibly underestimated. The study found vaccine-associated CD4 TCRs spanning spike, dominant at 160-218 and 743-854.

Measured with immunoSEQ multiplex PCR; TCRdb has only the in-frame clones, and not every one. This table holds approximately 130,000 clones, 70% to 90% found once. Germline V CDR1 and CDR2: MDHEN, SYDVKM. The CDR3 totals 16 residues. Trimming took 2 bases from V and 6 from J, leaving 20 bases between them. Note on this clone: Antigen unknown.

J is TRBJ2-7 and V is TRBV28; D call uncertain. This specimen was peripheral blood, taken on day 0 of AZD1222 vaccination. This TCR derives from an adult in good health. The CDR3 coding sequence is TGTGCCAGCAGTTTAATTTGGGCGCTCATCCCGGGCGAGCAGTACTTC. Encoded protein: CASSLIWALIPGEQYF.